The next 24 T cell receptor beta chains were all read from a single sample in a study of beta chain features in type 1 diabetes. Overall study results and limits: When Type 1 diabetes patients were examined, their TCRB CDR3s proved moderately but significantly shorter in all four CD4+ subsets.

Their recognized antigens are unknown. The authors reverse transcribed all of the isolated RNA, so sequencing captured expressed TCRB transcripts. Clones were sequenced by immunoSEQ multiplex PCR, and TCRdb holds only the in-frame ones, with some missing. The sample contains hundreds of thousands of clones, more than 12% of which appear only once. What was sequenced was naive CD4+ T cells from blood. The receptors were sampled from a man between 18 and 35 years old with type 1 diabetes.

This clone turned up a few times. The CDR3 loop reads CASSDYEKLFF. The CDR3, as DNA: TGTGCCAGCAGTGACTATGAAAAACTGTTTTTT. V and J are TRBV25-1 and TRBJ1-4; D unclear. The germline V gene has CDR1 MGHDK and CDR2 SYGVNS. The germline V and J ends were trimmed by 3 bases and 6 bases, with 2 bases remaining between them. The CDR3 has 11 residues. The variable domain in full, with the rest retrieved from reference TRBV25-1 and TRBJ1-4, is EADIYQTPRYLVIGTGKKITLECSQTMGHDKMYWYQQDPGMELHLIHYSYGVNSTEKGDLSSESTVSRIRTEHFPLTLESARPSHTSQYLCASSDYEKLFFGSGTQLSVL.

This chain connects TRBV2 to TRBJ2-7, with D maybe TRBD1 (5 bases). V shed 6 bases and J shed 3 bases, with 12 bases lying between them. Germline CDR1 is SNHLY and CDR2 is FYNNEI. The CDR3 runs 13 residues. CDR3 sequence: CASRWQGIYEQYF. The CDR3 region has the DNA TGTGCCAGCAGATGGCAGGGTATCTACGAGCAGTACTTC.

Remarks on this clone: The junction and the germline gene differ at one end; a read error may be behind it. This same CDR3 is encoded by further DNA sequences in the sample. The V gene is TRBV30, the J gene TRBJ2-7, with a weak D call TRBD2 (5 bases). The germline gives CDR1 GTSNPN, CDR2 SVGIG (reference sequence). The CDR3 consists of 12 residues. The CDR3 reads CACSGSSYEQYF. CDR3 sequence (DNA): TGTGCCTGCAGTGGGAGCTCCTACGAGCAGTACTTC.

The V and J genes are TRBV15 and TRBJ2-5; 12 bases fit TRBD1. The CDR3 spans 15 residues. Trimming removed 4 bases from V and 5 bases from J; junction bases left unmatched: 5. Germline-derived CDR1 and CDR2 are LNHNV and YYDKDF (reference sequence). The CDR3 spells CATSTRDRGHETQYF. The CDR3 coding sequence is TGTGCCACCAGCACCCGGGACAGGGGGCACGAGACCCAGTACTTC.

This clone was picked up a small number of times. The genes are TRBV5-1 and TRBJ2-6; 9 bases are a match to TRBD1. Germline CDR1 SGHRS, CDR2 YFSETQ. Losses at the gene ends were 4 bases for V and 3 bases for J; bases not matched to a gene: 17. The CDR3 contains 20 residues. CDR3 DNA: TGCGCCAGCAGCCCCACCCCGGACAGGGGAAAGATAGATGGGGCCAACGTCCTGACTTTC. This codes for CASSPTPDRGKIDGANVLTF.

The sample holds a few counts of this clone. V and J are TRBV18 and TRBJ1-1; no definite D call. The CDR3 contains 16 residues. Looked up from germline, CDR1 is KGHSH and CDR2 is LQKENI. The V and J ends lost 3 bases and 0 bases respectively, with 14 bases between them. The CDR3 DNA sequence: TGTGCCAGCTCACCGTCAACGAGGGTAATGAACACTGAAGCTTTCTTT. Translating gives CASSPSTRVMNTEAFF.

This clone showed up just a few times. V and J are TRBV7-2 and TRBJ2-5; D is perhaps TRBD2 (6 bases). The germline V and J ends were trimmed by 1 base and 4 bases, with 13 bases remaining between them. Germline loops: CDR1 SGHTA, CDR2 FQGNSA. CDR3 length: 15 residues. The CDR3 DNA follows: TGTGCCAGCAGCTTAGAGGTTCGCGGGGTAGAGACCCAGTACTTC. Translation gives CASSLEVRGVETQYF. The whole variable domain, filled in from reference TRBV7-2 and TRBJ2-5, reads GAGVSQSPSNKVTEKGKDVELRCDPISGHTALYWYRQSLGQGLEFLIYFQGNSAPDKSGLPSDRFSAERTGGSVSTLTIQRTQQEDSAVYLCASSLEVRGVETQYFGPGTRLLVL.

This clone was counted a few times. This chain joins TRBV27 and TRBJ2-3; D is undetermined. The CDR3 has 13 residues. CDR1 MNHEY and CDR2 SMNVEV come from the germline V gene (reference sequence). The V end lost 6 bases, the J end lost 0 bases, and 7 bases lay between the germline ends. Here the CDR3 reads CASRAPSTDTQYF. The CDR3 DNA follows: TGTGCCAGCAGAGCGCCAAGCACAGATACGCAGTATTTT.

This clone was detected only a few times. The rearrangement uses TRBV29-1 and TRBJ1-2; D unclear. The CDR3 covers 16 residues. V lost 4 bases to trimming and J lost 5 bases, with 23 bases between them. Germline assignment: CDR1 SQVTM and CDR2 ANQGSEA. The CDR3 DNA reads TGCAGCGTTGTGGGCGAGGCCGGAGGGTTAGGTTATGGCTACACCTTC. It is translated as CSVVGEAGGLGYGYTF. The variable domain in full, with the rest retrieved from reference TRBV29-1 and TRBJ1-2, is SAVISQKPSRDICQRGTSLTIQCQVDSQVTMMFWYRQQPGQSLTLIATANQGSEATYESGFVIDKFPISRPNLTFSTLTVSNMSPEDSSIYLCSVVGEAGGLGYGYTFGSGTRLTVV.

The CDR3 DNA reads as TGTGCCAGCAGCTTAGACGGTCTGGGGGCTGGAGTTAACTATGGCTACACCTTC. This encodes CASSLDGLGAGVNYGYTF. The chain links TRBV11-2 to TRBJ1-2; a weak D match, TRBD1 (6 bases). V was trimmed by 0 bases and J by 1 base, leaving 18 bases between them. Germline V gene sequence: CDR1 SGHAT, CDR2 FQNNGV. CDR3 length: 18 residues. The entire variable domain, with the rest obtained from reference TRBV11-2 and TRBJ1-2, is as follows: EAGVAQSPRYKIIEKRQSVAFWCNPISGHATLYWYQQILGQGPKLLIQFQNNGVVDDSQLPKDRFSAERLKGVDSTLKIQPAKLEDSAVYLCASSLDGLGAGVNYGYTFGSGTRLTVV.

This clone has only a few counts. Within the sample, other DNA sequences also encode this same CDR3. The V call is TRBV18, the J call TRBJ1-5; D unclear. The V end lost 2 bases, the J end lost 2 bases, and 7 bases lay between the germline ends. CDR1 and CDR2 (germline): KGHSH, LQKENI. The CDR3 is made up of 14 amino acids. The DNA of the CDR3 is TGTGCCAGCTCACCAGGGCCTGGCAATCAGCCCCAGCATTTT. Protein product: CASSPGPGNQPQHF.

The chain carries TRBV6-6 and TRBJ2-2; possible D gene TRBD1, 5 bases. Germline V CDR1 and CDR2: MNHNY, SVGAGI (reference sequence). The V and J ends lost 2 bases and 6 bases respectively, with 13 bases between them. The CDR3 consists of 15 residues. The CDR3 DNA is TGTGCCAGCAGTTACGACGGACAACGGTCCGGGGAGCTGTTTTTT. Translation: CASSYDGQRSGELFF.

The V gene is TRBV14, the J gene TRBJ2-7; D gene ambiguous. The V gene's germline CDR1 is SGHDN and CDR2 FVKESK. V lost 1 base to trimming and J lost 0 bases, with 7 bases between them. CDR3 size: 14 residues. The CDR3 DNA sequence: TGTGCCAGCAGCCAAGGTCGGCGCTCCTACGAGCAGTACTTC. This sequence encodes CASSQGRRSYEQYF.

The chain couples TRBV5-8 to TRBJ1-2; tentative D call: TRBD1 (6 bases). V was pared by 3 bases and J by 0 bases, with 12 bases between. The CDR3 runs to 15 residues. CDR1 SGHTS and CDR2 YDEGEE come from the germline V gene. The DNA for the CDR3 is TGTGCCAGCAGCTACCGACAGGTAGCTAACTATGGCTACACCTTC. This gives the protein CASSYRQVANYGYTF.

The V call is TRBV7-9, the J call TRBJ2-2; perhaps TRBD1 as D (5 bases). This CDR3 has 13 amino acids. Germline V gene lookup returns CDR1 SEHNR and CDR2 FQNEAQ (reference sequence). The V and J ends lost 3 bases and 7 bases respectively, with 9 bases between them. The CDR3 DNA reads TGTGCCAGCAGCTTGACAGTGAACGGGGAGCTGTTTTTT. Translation: CASSLTVNGELFF.

This clone showed up just a few times. J is TRBJ1-5 and V is TRBV7-2; unclear D gene. The V gene's germline CDR1 is SGHTA and CDR2 FQGNSA. V was cut by 6 bases and J by 6 bases, with 15 bases left in between. This CDR3 contains 14 residues. CDR3 sequence: CASSRTGNGQPQHF. CDR3 sequence (DNA): TGTGCCAGCAGTAGAACGGGAAATGGTCAGCCCCAGCATTTT.

This clone was counted a few times. The chain combines TRBV10-3 with TRBJ2-3; D might be TRBD2 (5 bases). The CDR3 loop spans 14 amino acids. The germline V gene encodes CDR1 ENHRY and CDR2 SYGVKD. Trimming cost V 2 bases and J 5 bases, with 11 bases left between them. The CDR3 DNA follows: TGTGCCATCAGTGAGAACGGGGTTGGAGATACGCAGTATTTT. Protein: CAISENGVGDTQYF.

In its sample, this clone was seen a few times. V and J are TRBV30 and TRBJ2-1; 10 nucleotides line up with TRBD2. J gave up 4 bases and V 4 bases, and 7 bases lay outside the gene matches. The CDR3 spans 15 residues. In germline, CDR1 is GTSNPN, CDR2 SVGIG (reference sequence). The CDR3 reads CAWNIAGGWYNEQFF. DNA of the CDR3: TGTGCCTGGAATATAGCGGGGGGTTGGTACAATGAGCAGTTCTTC.

About this clone itself: Other DNA variants within this sample encode the same CDR3. CDR3: CASSPSSYEQYF. The CDR3, as DNA: TGTGCCAGCTCACCCAGCTCCTACGAGCAGTACTTC. The rearrangement uses TRBV18 and TRBJ2-7; no firm D call. Germline V gives CDR1 KGHSH, CDR2 LQKENI. The CDR3 is made up of 12 amino acids. Trimming took 3 bases from V and 0 from J, leaving 3 bases between them. Together with reference TRBV18 and TRBJ2-7, the CDR3 gives the full variable domain: NAGVMQNPRHLVRRRGQEARLRCSPMKGHSHVYWYRQLPEEGLKFMVYLQKENIIDESGMPKERFSAEFPKEGPSILRIQQVVRGDSAAYFCASSPSSYEQYFGPGTRLTVT.

The chain carries TRBV11-2 and TRBJ1-1; D possibly corresponds to TRBD1 (6 bases). Looked up from germline, CDR1 is SGHAT and CDR2 is FQNNGV. The CDR3 runs 15 residues. V was clipped by 4 bases and J by 1 base, with 13 bases between them. CDR3 sequence (DNA): TGTGCCAGCAGCTCCCAAAGGGGGAGGAACACTGAAGCTTTCTTT. Translation gives CASSSQRGRNTEAFF.

V and J are TRBV6-6 and TRBJ2-1; 11 bases match TRBD2. The germline V gene encodes CDR1 MNHNY and CDR2 SVGAGI (reference sequence). The junction had 9 bases not matched to a gene; V was cut back by 6 bases and J by 5 bases. The CDR3 contains 16 residues. The CDR3 spells CASSLQTGLADNEQFF. In DNA, the CDR3 is TGTGCCAGCAGCCTACAAACGGGACTAGCGGACAATGAGCAGTTCTTC.

This clone was seen only a few times. The V and J genes are TRBV30 and TRBJ1-1; D gene ambiguous. Germline V CDR1 and CDR2: GTSNPN, SVGIG (reference sequence). This CDR3 contains 14 residues. V lost 4 bases and J 0 bases, leaving 12 bases between the germline ends. CDR3 nucleotides: TGTGCCTGGAACATGGACGGGATGAACACTGAAGCTTTCTTT. Protein: CAWNMDGMNTEAFF.

This clone was counted only a few times. The CDR3 protein is CASSPRTGAMNTEAFF. For the CDR3, the DNA is TGTGCCAGCAGCCCAAGGACAGGAGCCATGAACACTGAAGCTTTCTTT. The rearrangement links TRBV7-2 to TRBJ1-1; 7 positions match TRBD1. Germline V gene data show CDR1 as SGHTA and CDR2 as FQGNSA. The junction had 9 bases not matched to a gene; V was cut back by 5 bases and J by 0 bases. The CDR3 runs to 16 residues.

The rearrangement uses TRBV5-4 and TRBJ2-5; weak D call: TRBD2 (5 bases). With 3 bases removed from V and 2 bases from J, the gap between germline ends came to 17 bases. Germline CDR1 and CDR2: SGHNT and YYREEE (reference sequence). CDR3 length: 16 amino acids. CDR3 amino acids: CASSSPHGVAQETQYF. CDR3 DNA sequence: TGTGCCAGCAGCTCGCCTCACGGGGTAGCGCAAGAGACCCAGTACTTC.